The text below deals with one T cell receptor (beta chain). The data originate from a study of cytomegalovirus exposure and HLA in healthy donors. Researchers ran the PCR with 60 Vbeta and 13 Jbeta primers. Assay used: immunoSEQ multiplex PCR; TCRdb lists only in-frame clones, some missing. The data hold about 160,000 clones, with roughly 84% observed a single time. The source material was PBMCs. The sequence derives from a man aged 18 to 35 in good health and CMV-seropositive.

The CDR3: CASRDLGMSSYEQYF. The CDR3 coding sequence is TGTGCCAGTAGGGATCTGGGCATGAGCTCCTACGAGCAGTACTTC. The chain combines TRBV19 with TRBJ2-7; no reliable D call. Trimming shortened V by 6 bases and J by 0 bases, and 15 bases separated the two germline ends. The V gene's germline CDR1 is LNHDA and CDR2 SQIVND (reference sequence). This CDR3 contains 15 residues.